This T cell receptor beta chain was sequenced during a study of blood T cell repertoires in COVID-19. Membership in each cohort depended on participant-reported clinical history. What the recovered Cohort 3 donors had was two negative PCRs, clearance, or symptom resolution. Original handling: Estimates of nucleated cell counts were drawn from the amplification of reference gene primers. Here immunoSEQ multiplex PCR was the method, and the copy in TCRdb shows in-frame clones only, minus some. Clone size and V and J calls were adopted from that table, with D and trimming inferred from the DNA. This sample carries 170,000 or so clones, roughly 88% of them seen once, and the ten largest clones take about 8.4%. The V gene's germline CDR1 is MDHEN and CDR2 SYDVKM. CDR3 size: 14 residues. Trimming removed 3 bases from V and 6 bases from J, with 14 bases in between.

The clonotype comes from a young woman who had recovered from COVID-19. The sample was PBMCs or T cells enriched from blood (not recorded which). The V call is TRBV28, the J call TRBJ1-1; D is unclear. The CDR3 DNA reads as TGTGCCAGCAGTTTTGAAACACTAGGACCTGAAGCTTTCTTT. Protein sequence: CASSFETLGPEAFF. Complete variable domain (other parts from reference TRBV28 and TRBJ1-1): DVKVTQSSRYLVKRTGEKVFLECVQDMDHENMFWYRQDPGLGLRLIYFSYDVKMKEKGDIPEGYSVSREKKERFSLILESASTNQTSMYLCASSFETLGPEAFFGQGTRLTVV.